The T cell receptor (beta chain) described here comes from a study of regulatory dendritic cells for organ transplantation. Naive CD45RA+ and memory CD45RO+ CD4+ or CD8+ T cells were FACS-sorted. Notes on the study in general: Mature dendritic cells appeared to drive more memory CD8+ clonal expansion than regulatory ones. Naive CD4+ and CD8+ repertoires were highly diverse; memory CD8+ was most oligoclonal. Of resting T cell subsets, memory CD8+ had the most alloreactive clonotypes.

On this clone: Its specificity is unknown.

TCRdb keeps only in-frame clones here, not all; method: immunoSEQ multiplex PCR. The sample shows about 28,000 clones, approximately 82% of them seen only once. V dropped 4 bases and J dropped 4; count of bases not matched to a gene: 11. Germline V lookup: CDR1 SGDLS, CDR2 YYNGEE. The length of the CDR3 is 17 residues. This sequence was found in a human donor in good health. The sample comprised naive CD8+ T cells from blood. Subset noted: CD45RA+ naive T cells. The chain carries TRBV9 and TRBJ2-1; TRBD2 matches at 10 bases. For the CDR3, the DNA is TGTGCCAGCAGCCCGAGGGGGGGGACTAGCGTTTACAATGAGCAGTTCTTC. Residues: CASSPRGGTSVYNEQFF.